The clone carrying this TCR beta chain appeared many times. The antigen is undetermined. TCRbeta library construction was performed incorporating unique molecular identifiers. TCRdb fed the PCR reads into MiXCR, producing one record per CDR3 protein. The data show fewer than 550,000 distinct CDR3 sequences, 10% to 12% seen once. These data originate in a study of T-cell reconstitution after alpha-beta-depleted transplantation in children. General study results and limits: The high TCRbeta diversity at day 60 in some patients came from surviving recipient T cells and thymic progenitors. T-cell counts and diversity at one year following transplant were attributed mainly to newly produced T cells.

Germline V CDR1 and CDR2: LNHDA, SQIVND (reference sequence). The CDR3 has 15 residues. The V gene end was trimmed by 4 bases and the J gene end by 0 bases; junction bases not matched to a gene: 2. This receptor was obtained from a female patient aged 2-9 years who had a stem cell transplant for aplastic anemia, so the T cells may come from the graft donor. The chain recombines TRBV19 with TRBJ2-2; TRBD2 aligns across 7 bases. Sequenced here: PBMCs, mostly from graft donor cells, sampled 180 days after TCRalphabeta/CD19-depleted stem cell transplant. The CDR3 sequence is CASSTSGANTGELFF. In DNA, the CDR3 is TGTGCCAGTAGTACTAGCGGCGCGAACACCGGGGAGCTGTTTTTT.